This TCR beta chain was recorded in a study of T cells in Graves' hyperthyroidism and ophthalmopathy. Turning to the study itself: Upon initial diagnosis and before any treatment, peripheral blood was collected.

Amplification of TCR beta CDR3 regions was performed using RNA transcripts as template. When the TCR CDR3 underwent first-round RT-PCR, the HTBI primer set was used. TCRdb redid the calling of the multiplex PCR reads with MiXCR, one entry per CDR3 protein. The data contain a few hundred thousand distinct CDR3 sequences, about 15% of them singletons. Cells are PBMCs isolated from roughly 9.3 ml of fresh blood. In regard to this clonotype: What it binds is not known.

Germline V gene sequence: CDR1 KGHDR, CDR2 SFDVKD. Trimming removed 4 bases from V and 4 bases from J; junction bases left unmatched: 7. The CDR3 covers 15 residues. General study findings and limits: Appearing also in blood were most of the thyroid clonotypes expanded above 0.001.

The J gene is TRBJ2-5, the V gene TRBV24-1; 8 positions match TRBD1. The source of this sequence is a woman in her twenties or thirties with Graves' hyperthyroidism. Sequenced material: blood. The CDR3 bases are TGTGCCACCAGTGAAGGACAGGGTTTTAGAGAGACCCAGTACTTC. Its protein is CATSEGQGFRETQYF.